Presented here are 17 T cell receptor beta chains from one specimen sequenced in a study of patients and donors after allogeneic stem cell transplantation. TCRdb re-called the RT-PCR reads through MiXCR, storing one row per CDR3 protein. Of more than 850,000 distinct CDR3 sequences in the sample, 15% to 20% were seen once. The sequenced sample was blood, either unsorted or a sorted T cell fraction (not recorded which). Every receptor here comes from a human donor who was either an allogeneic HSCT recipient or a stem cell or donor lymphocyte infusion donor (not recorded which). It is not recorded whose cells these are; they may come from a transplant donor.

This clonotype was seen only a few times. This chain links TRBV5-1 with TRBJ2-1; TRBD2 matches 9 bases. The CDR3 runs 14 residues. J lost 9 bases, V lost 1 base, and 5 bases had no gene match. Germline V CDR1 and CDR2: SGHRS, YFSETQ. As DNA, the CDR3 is TGCGCCAGCAGCTTGCTAGCGGGGTTACTTGAGCAGTTCTTC. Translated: CASSLLAGLLEQFF.

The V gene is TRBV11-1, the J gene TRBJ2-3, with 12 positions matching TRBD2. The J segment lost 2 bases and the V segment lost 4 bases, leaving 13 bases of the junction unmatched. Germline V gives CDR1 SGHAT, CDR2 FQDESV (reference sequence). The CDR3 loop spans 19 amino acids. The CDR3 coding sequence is TGTGCCAGCAGCTCCTATGACCTACTAGCGGGGGGATTCACAGATACGCAGTATTTT. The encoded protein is CASSSYDLLAGGFTDTQYF.

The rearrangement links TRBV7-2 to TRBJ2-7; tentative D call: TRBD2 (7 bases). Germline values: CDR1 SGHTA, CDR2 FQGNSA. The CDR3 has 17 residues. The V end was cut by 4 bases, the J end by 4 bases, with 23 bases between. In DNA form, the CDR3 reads TGTGCCAGCAGCTCTACCACGGGGGGCGCCCAGGGGTACGAGCAGTACTTC. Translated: CASSSTTGGAQGYEQYF.

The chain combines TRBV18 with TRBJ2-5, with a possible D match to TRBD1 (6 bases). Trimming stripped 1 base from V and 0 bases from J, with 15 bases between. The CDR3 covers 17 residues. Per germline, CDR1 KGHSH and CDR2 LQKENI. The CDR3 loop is CASSPRYPGTYQETQYF. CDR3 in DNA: TGTGCCAGCTCACCACGGTATCCCGGGACATACCAAGAGACCCAGTACTTC. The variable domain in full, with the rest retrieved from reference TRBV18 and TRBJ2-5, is NAGVMQNPRHLVRRRGQEARLRCSPMKGHSHVYWYRQLPEEGLKFMVYLQKENIIDESGMPKERFSAEFPKEGPSILRIQQVVRGDSAAYFCASSPRYPGTYQETQYFGPGTRLLVL.

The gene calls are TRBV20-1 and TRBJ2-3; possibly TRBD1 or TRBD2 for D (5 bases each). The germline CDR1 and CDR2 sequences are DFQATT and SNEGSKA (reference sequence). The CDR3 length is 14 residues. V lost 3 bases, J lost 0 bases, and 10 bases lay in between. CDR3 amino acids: CSASSGDSTDTQYF. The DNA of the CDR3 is TGCAGTGCTAGCTCCGGGGACAGCACAGATACGCAGTATTTT.

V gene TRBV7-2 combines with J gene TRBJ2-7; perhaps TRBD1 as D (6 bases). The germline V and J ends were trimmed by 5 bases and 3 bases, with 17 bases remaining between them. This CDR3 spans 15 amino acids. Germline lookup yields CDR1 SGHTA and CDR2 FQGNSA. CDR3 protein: CASSPPDSSYYEQYF. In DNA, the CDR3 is TGTGCCAGCAGCCCCCCGGACAGCTCTTACTACGAGCAGTACTTC.

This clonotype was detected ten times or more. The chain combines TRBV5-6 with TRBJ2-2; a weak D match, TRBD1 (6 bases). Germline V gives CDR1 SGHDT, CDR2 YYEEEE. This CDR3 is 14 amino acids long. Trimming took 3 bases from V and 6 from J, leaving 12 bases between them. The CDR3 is CASSWGHLAGELFF. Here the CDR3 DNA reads TGTGCCAGCAGCTGGGGACACCTTGCCGGGGAGCTGTTTTTT. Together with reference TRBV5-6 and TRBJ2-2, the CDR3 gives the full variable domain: DAGVTQSPTHLIKTRGQQVTLRCSPKSGHDTVSWYQQALGQGPQFIFQYYEEEERQRGNFPDRFSGHQFPNYSSELNVNALLLGDSALYLCASSWGHLAGELFFGEGSRLTVL.

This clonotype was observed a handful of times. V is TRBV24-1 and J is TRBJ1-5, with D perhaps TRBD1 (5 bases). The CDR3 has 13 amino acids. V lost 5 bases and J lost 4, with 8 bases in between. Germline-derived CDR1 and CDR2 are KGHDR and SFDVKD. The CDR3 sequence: CATSGWGNQPQHF. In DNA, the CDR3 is TGTGCCACCAGTGGTTGGGGGAATCAGCCCCAGCATTTT.

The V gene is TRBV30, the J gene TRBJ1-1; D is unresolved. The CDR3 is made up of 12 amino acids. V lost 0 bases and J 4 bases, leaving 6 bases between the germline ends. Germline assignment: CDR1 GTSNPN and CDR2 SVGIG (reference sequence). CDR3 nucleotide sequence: TGTGCCTGGAGTGTAGTGGGCACTGAAGCTTTCTTT. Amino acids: CAWSVVGTEAFF.

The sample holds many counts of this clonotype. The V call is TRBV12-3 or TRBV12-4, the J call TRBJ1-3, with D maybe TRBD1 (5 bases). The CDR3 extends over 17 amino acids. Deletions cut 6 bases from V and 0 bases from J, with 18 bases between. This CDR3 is CASSLGPPGNSGNTIYF. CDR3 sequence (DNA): TGTGCCAGCAGCTTGGGGCCACCCGGCAACTCTGGAAACACCATATATTTT.

The CDR3 DNA reads TGTGCCGGCCTTCGGGGCCGATTCGAGGGGCCCAATCAGCCCCAGCATTTT. It is translated as CAGLRGRFEGPNQPQHF. The chain links TRBV6-2 or TRBV6-3 to TRBJ1-5; TRBD1 might be the D (5 bases). The CDR3 has 17 residues. Between the trimmed V and J ends, which lost 11 bases and 3 bases, there was a span of 26 bases. Germline CDR1 MNHEY, CDR2 SVGEGT.

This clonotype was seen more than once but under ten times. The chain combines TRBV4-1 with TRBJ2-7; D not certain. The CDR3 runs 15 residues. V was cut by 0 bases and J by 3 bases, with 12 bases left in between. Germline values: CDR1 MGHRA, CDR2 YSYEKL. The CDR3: CASSQDSVQLYEQYF. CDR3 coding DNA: TGCGCCAGCAGCCAAGATTCAGTACAGCTCTACGAGCAGTACTTC.

The CDR3 loop is CASSDDGGDYNEQFF. In DNA form, the CDR3 reads TGTGCCAGCAGTGACGACGGGGGCGACTACAATGAGCAGTTCTTC. This rearrangement joins TRBV2 to TRBJ2-1; D is possibly TRBD1 or TRBD2 (6 bases each). In germline, CDR1 is SNHLY, CDR2 FYNNEI. The CDR3 loop spans 15 amino acids. Trimming left V 3 bases short and J 3 bases short, with 12 bases between.

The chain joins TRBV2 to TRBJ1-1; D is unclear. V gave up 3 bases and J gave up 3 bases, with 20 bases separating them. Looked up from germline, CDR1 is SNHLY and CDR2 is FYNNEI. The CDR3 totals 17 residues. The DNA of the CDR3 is TGTGCCAGCAGTGAGAAGGGAAGGCAGCCATTCTACACTGAAGCTTTCTTT. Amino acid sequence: CASSEKGRQPFYTEAFF.

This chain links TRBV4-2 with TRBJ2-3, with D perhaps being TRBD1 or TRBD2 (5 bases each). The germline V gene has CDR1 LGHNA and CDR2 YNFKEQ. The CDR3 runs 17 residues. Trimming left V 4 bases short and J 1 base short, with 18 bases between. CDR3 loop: CASSLTREGLGTDTQYF. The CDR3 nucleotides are TGTGCCAGCAGCCTCACCCGAGAGGGGCTCGGCACAGATACGCAGTATTTT.

In DNA form, the CDR3 reads TGTGCCAGCAGCCTTGGAGGGGGGGCCGGAGAGACCCAGTACTTC. Its protein product is CASSLGGGAGETQYF. The chain uses TRBV7-9 and TRBJ2-5, with a tentative D call TRBD2 (7 bases). V was pared by 5 bases and J by 4 bases, with 17 bases between. The CDR3 consists of 15 residues. Germline V gene lookup returns CDR1 SEHNR and CDR2 FQNEAQ (reference sequence).

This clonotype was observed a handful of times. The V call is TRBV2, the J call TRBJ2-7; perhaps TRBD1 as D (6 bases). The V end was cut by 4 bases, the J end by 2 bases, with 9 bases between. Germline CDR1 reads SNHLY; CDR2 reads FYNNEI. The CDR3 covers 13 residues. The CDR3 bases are TGTGCCAGCAGTGGGGGGACACCCTACGAGCAGTACTTC. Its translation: CASSGGTPYEQYF.